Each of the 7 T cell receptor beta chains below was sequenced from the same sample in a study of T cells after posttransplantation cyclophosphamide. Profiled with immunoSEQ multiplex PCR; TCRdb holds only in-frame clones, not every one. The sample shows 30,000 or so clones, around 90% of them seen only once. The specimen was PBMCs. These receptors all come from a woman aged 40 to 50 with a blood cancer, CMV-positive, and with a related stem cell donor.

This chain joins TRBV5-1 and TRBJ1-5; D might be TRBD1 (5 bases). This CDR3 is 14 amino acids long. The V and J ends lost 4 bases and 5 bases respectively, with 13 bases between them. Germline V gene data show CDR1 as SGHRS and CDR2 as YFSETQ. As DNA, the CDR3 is TGCGCCAGCAGCACGGGACTGGGGGATCAGCCCCAGCATTTT. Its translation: CASSTGLGDQPQHF.

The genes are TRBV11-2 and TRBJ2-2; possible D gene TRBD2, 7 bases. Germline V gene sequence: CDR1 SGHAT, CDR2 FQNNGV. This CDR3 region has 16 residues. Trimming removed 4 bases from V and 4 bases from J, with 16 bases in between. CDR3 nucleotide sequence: TGTGCCAGCAGCTCAAAGGGGGGGGCTAGCACCGGGGAGCTGTTTTTT. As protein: CASSSKGGASTGELFF.

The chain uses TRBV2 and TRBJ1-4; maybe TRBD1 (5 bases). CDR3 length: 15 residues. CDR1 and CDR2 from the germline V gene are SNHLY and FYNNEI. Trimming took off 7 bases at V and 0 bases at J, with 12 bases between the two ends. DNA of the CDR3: TGTGCCAGCAATCCGACAGCTGCAACTAATGAAAAACTGTTTTTT. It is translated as CASNPTAATNEKLFF.

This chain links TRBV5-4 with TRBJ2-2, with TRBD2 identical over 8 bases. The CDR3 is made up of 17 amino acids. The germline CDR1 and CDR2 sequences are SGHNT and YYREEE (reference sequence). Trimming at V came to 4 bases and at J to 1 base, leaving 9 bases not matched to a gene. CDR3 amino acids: CASSPLAGGWNTGELFF. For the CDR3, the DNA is TGTGCCAGCAGCCCACTGGCGGGGGGTTGGAACACCGGGGAGCTGTTTTTT.

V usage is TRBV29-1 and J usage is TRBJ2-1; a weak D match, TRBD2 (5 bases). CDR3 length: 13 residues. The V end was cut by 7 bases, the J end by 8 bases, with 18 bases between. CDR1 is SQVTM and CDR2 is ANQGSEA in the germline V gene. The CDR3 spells CSATAVVRDEQFF. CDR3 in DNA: TGCAGCGCCACAGCGGTCGTAAGGGATGAGCAGTTCTTC.

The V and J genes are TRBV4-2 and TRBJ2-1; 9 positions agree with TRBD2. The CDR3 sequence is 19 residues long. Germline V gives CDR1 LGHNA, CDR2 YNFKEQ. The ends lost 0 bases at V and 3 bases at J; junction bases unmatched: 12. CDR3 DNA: TGTGCCAGCAGCCAAGAGACCAGCGGGGGGTTGGGAGGCTACAATGAGCAGTTCTTC. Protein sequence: CASSQETSGGLGGYNEQFF.

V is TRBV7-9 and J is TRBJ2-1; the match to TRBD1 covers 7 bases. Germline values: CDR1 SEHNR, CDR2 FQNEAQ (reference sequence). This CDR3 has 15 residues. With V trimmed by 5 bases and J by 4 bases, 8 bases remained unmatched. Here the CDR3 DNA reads TGTGCCAGCAGCCGGTTAGGGGGCGGGTACAATGAGCAGTTCTTC. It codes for CASSRLGGGYNEQFF.